This entry lists 29 T cell receptor beta chains sequenced from one sample in a study of Graves' ophthalmopathy and Graves' hyperthyroidism. The TCR beta CDR3 regions underwent amplification from RNA transcripts. In the first round, RT-PCR was carried out with HTBI primers, and a multiplex PCR formed the second round. One entry per CDR3 protein results from TCRdb running MiXCR on the multiplex PCR reads. The sample includes fewer than 650,000 distinct CDR3 sequences, 22% seen only once; the top ten take around 6.9%. The specimen sequenced was peripheral blood. These receptors originate from a woman between 18 and 29 years old with stable Graves' hyperthyroidism. Some clones in this sample may be carry-over from other donors' samples.

The rearrangement uses TRBV10-3 and TRBJ2-5; a weak D match, TRBD1 (6 bases). V was cut by 0 bases and J by 2 bases, with 7 bases left in between. The CDR3 is made up of 14 amino acids. Germline V lookup: CDR1 ENHRY, CDR2 SYGVKD. The CDR3: CAISESDRQETQYF. The CDR3 bases are TGTGCCATCAGTGAGTCGGACAGACAAGAGACCCAGTACTTC.

The gene calls are TRBV3-1 and TRBJ2-7, with D possibly being TRBD2 (5 bases). Trimming left V 3 bases short and J 4 bases short, with 7 bases between. The CDR3 runs to 12 residues. CDR1 and CDR2 (germline): LGHDT, YNNKEL (reference sequence). The CDR3 nucleotides are TGTGCCAGCAGCCAGACTATATACGAGCAGTACTTC. Protein product: CASSQTIYEQYF.

In its sample, this clonotype was seen many times. The chain employs TRBV20-1 and TRBJ1-2; the match to TRBD1 covers 10 bases. Germline assignment: CDR1 DFQATT and CDR2 SNEGSKA (reference sequence). This CDR3 is built from 13 residues. The V segment lost 3 bases and the J segment 8 bases; nucleotides outside the gene matches: 6. The CDR3 reads CSARDRGEDGYTF. The CDR3 DNA reads TGCAGTGCTAGGGACAGGGGGGAAGACGGCTACACCTTC.

This sequence joins TRBV12-3 or TRBV12-4 and TRBJ1-5; 7 nucleotides agree with TRBD1. V shed 3 bases, J shed 5 bases, and the junction held 10 bases outside the gene matches. This CDR3 spans 16 amino acids. CDR3 region: CASSFSPTGSDQPQHF. For the CDR3, the DNA is TGTGCCAGCAGTTTCTCCCCGACAGGGTCCGATCAGCCCCAGCATTTT.

About this clonotype: This is likely a read error, given that the CDR3 carries no conserved phenylalanine or tryptophan at its end. The chain couples TRBV30 to TRBJ1-2, with D possibly TRBD1 on 5 matching bases. The CDR3 consists of 12 residues. The germline V gene encodes CDR1 GTSNPN and CDR2 SVGIG (reference sequence). The V end was cut by 6 bases, the J end by 5 bases, with 13 bases between. In nucleotides, the CDR3 is TGTGCCTGTAGTCCGACAGTTTATGGCTACACCTAC. This gives the protein CACSPTVYGYTY.

This clonotype was recorded many times. The gene calls are TRBV19 and TRBJ2-2, with TRBD1 matching over 7 bases. Germline CDR1 reads LNHDA; CDR2 reads SQIVND (reference sequence). This CDR3 contains 13 residues. V was pared by 2 bases and J by 6 bases, with 0 bases of the junction left unmatched. This CDR3 is CASSITGAGELFF. CDR3 in DNA: TGTGCCAGTAGTATAACAGGGGCCGGGGAGCTGTTTTTT. Filled out from reference TRBV19 and TRBJ2-2, the complete variable domain reads DGGITQSPKYLFRKEGQNVTLSCEQNLNHDAMYWYRQDPGQGLRLIYYSQIVNDFQKGDIAEGYSVSREKKESFPLTVTSAQKNPTAFYLCASSITGAGELFFGEGSRLTVL.

This clonotype was detected ten times or more. CDR3 amino acids: CASSLVRRRTEAFF. The CDR3 DNA reads TGTGCCAGCAGCTTAGTCAGGAGGAGGACTGAAGCTTTCTTT. The chain combines TRBV11-2 with TRBJ1-1; D not certain. Per the germline V gene, CDR1 is SGHAT and CDR2 is FQNNGV. Trimming took 1 base from V and 5 from J, leaving 11 bases between them. This CDR3 region has 14 residues.

This clonotype was observed many times. V is TRBV7-9 and J is TRBJ2-7; 9 positions agree with TRBD2. The V gene's germline CDR1 is SEHNR and CDR2 FQNEAQ (reference sequence). The trim removed 5 bases at V and 2 bases at J, leaving 7 bases unmatched. The CDR3 is 15 amino acids. The DNA for the CDR3 is TGTGCCAGCAGCCCTTCTAGCGGGGAAACCTACGAGCAGTACTTC. Protein product: CASSPSSGETYEQYF.

In this sample, this clonotype turned up many times. The chain couples TRBV19 to TRBJ1-6, with no clear D. Trimming took off 3 bases at V and 7 bases at J, with 10 bases between the two ends. Germline V gene lookup returns CDR1 LNHDA and CDR2 SQIVND (reference sequence). The CDR3 covers 14 residues. CDR3 in amino acids: CASSMVAVNSPLHF. In DNA form, the CDR3 reads TGTGCCAGTAGTATGGTGGCGGTAAATTCACCCCTCCACTTT.

The chain employs TRBV10-3 and TRBJ1-6; 8 bases match TRBD1. The CDR3 consists of 15 residues. CDR1 and CDR2 from the germline V gene are ENHRY and SYGVKD. V shed 5 bases, J shed 9 bases, and the junction held 9 bases outside the gene matches. CDR3 bases: TGTGCCATCAGTAGTAGGGACAGGTTGTTTTCACCCCTCCACTTT. Its protein product is CAISSRDRLFSPLHF.

The J gene is TRBJ1-5, the V gene TRBV28, with TRBD1 as a possible D gene (6 bases). The CDR3 has 16 amino acids. Germline CDR1 is MDHEN and CDR2 is SYDVKM. Deletions cut 6 bases from V and 2 bases from J, with 17 bases between. CDR3 sequence: CASRTYREGGNQPQHF. CDR3 DNA: TGTGCCAGCAGGACTTACAGGGAGGGGGGCAATCAGCCCCAGCATTTT.

This clonotype was recorded at least ten times. The chain recombines TRBV2 with TRBJ1-1; D possibly corresponds to TRBD1 (5 bases). CDR3 length: 9 amino acids. V lost 11 bases to trimming and J lost 7 bases, with 8 bases between them. Germline-derived CDR1 and CDR2 are SNHLY and FYNNEI. The chain's CDR3 is CAGGGEAFF. The CDR3 nucleotides read TGTGCCGGGGGTGGTGAAGCTTTCTTT.

This clonotype was detected ten times or more. The V and J genes are TRBV6-4 and TRBJ1-3, with D tentatively TRBD1 (5 bases). The length of the CDR3 is 15 residues. Germline-derived CDR1 and CDR2 are MRHNA and SNTAGT. Trimming left V 4 bases short and J 2 bases short, with 12 bases between. The CDR3 reads CASSVMGLTGNTIYF. CDR3 bases: TGTGCCAGCAGTGTAATGGGGCTTACTGGAAACACCATATATTTT.

This clonotype was counted many times. This chain links TRBV6-1 with TRBJ1-2, with a weak D call TRBD1 (5 bases). Germline CDR1 and CDR2: MNHNS and SASEGT. The CDR3 totals 17 residues. The V end was cut by 7 bases, the J end by 4 bases, with 25 bases between. The CDR3 bases are TGTGCCAGCACCTGGGGCTCGGGGTTAGGGGTTCTCTATGGCTACACCTTC. This translates into CASTWGSGLGVLYGYTF.

The genes are TRBV6-5 and TRBJ1-2; D might be TRBD1 (5 bases). CDR1 is MNHEY, CDR2 SVGAGI, per germline. This CDR3 has 16 residues. V lost 2 bases to trimming and J lost 8 bases, with 21 bases between them. CDR3 loop: CASSYGAVGIGYGYTF. CDR3 in DNA: TGTGCCAGCAGTTACGGGGCAGTGGGTATTGGCTACGGCTACACCTTC.

This clonotype was recorded at least ten times. V usage is TRBV7-3 and J usage is TRBJ2-7; 8 positions match TRBD2. Trimming cost V 3 bases and J 5 bases; bases outside gene matches: 6. The germline CDR1 and CDR2 sequences are SGHTA and FQGTGA. CDR3 length: 14 residues. The CDR3 is CASSFGGRSDEQYF. The CDR3 nucleotides are TGTGCCAGCAGCTTCGGCGGGAGGAGCGACGAGCAGTACTTC.

There are many counts of this clonotype. The V and J genes are TRBV12-3 or TRBV12-4 and TRBJ2-7; 7 nucleotides align to TRBD1. With V trimmed by 5 bases and J by 3 bases, 7 bases remained unmatched. The CDR3 totals 14 residues. The chain's CDR3 is CASSPVDRSYEQYF. The CDR3 coding sequence is TGTGCCAGCAGTCCGGTGGACAGGAGCTACGAGCAGTACTTC.

The rearrangement joins TRBV30 to TRBJ2-2; perhaps TRBD1 as D (6 bases). V lost 4 bases, J lost 6 bases, and 15 bases lay in between. The CDR3 covers 14 residues. The germline V gene encodes CDR1 GTSNPN and CDR2 SVGIG (reference sequence). The CDR3 loop is CAWKKTGSAGELFF. CDR3 sequence (DNA): TGTGCCTGGAAAAAAACAGGGTCTGCCGGGGAGCTGTTTTTT.

This clonotype was seen more than once but under ten times. The chain links TRBV6-1 to TRBJ1-5; 11 bases match TRBD1. Germline trimming cut 1 base from V and 6 bases from J; bases unmatched to any gene: 2. CDR1 is MNHNS and CDR2 is SASEGT in the germline V gene. The CDR3 sequence is 15 residues long. CDR3 amino acids: CASSEGTGGSQPQHF. In DNA, the CDR3 is TGTGCCAGCAGTGAAGGGACAGGGGGCTCTCAGCCCCAGCATTTT.

This sequence joins TRBV11-2 and TRBJ2-2, with TRBD1 as a possible D gene (7 bases). V dropped 4 bases and J dropped 6 bases, with 15 bases sitting between them. Germline values: CDR1 SGHAT, CDR2 FQNNGV. The CDR3 consists of 15 residues. The CDR3 coding sequence is TGTGCCAGCAGCTCTGGGACTCAGGGGGCCGGGGAGCTGTTTTTT. Translating gives CASSSGTQGAGELFF.

Details on this clonotype: A read error is possible here, since a much larger clone lies one base away. The chain employs TRBV6-2 or TRBV6-3 and TRBJ1-2, with TRBD1 as a possible D gene (6 bases). The CDR3 has 14 residues. Germline V lookup: CDR1 MNHEY, CDR2 SVGEGT. The CDR3 nucleotides are TGTGCCAGCAGTCCCATGGGACATAACGATGGCTACACCTTC. Amino acids: CASSPMGHNDGYTF.

The chain employs TRBV7-8 and TRBJ2-7, with D tentatively TRBD1 (5 bases). The CDR3 loop spans 15 amino acids. Trimming pared 2 bases from V and 0 bases from J, leaving 11 bases between. Germline V lookup: CDR1 SGHVS, CDR2 FQNEAQ. The CDR3 sequence is CASSLWPTASYEQYF. The DNA for the CDR3 is TGTGCCAGCAGCTTATGGCCGACAGCCTCCTACGAGCAGTACTTC.

In its sample, this clonotype was seen many times. The genes are TRBV12-3 or TRBV12-4 and TRBJ1-5; tentatively, D is TRBD1 (5 bases). Trimming cost V 7 bases and J 2 bases, with 15 bases left between them. The CDR3 sequence is 15 residues long. The CDR3 here is CASKFGATGNQPQHF. The CDR3 DNA is TGTGCCAGCAAGTTCGGGGCAACGGGCAATCAGCCCCAGCATTTT.

This clonotype was counted many times. The chain carries TRBV5-1 and TRBJ2-6; perhaps TRBD1 as D (7 bases). V was clipped by 0 bases and J by 3 bases, with 19 bases between them. CDR3 length equals 19 residues. Germline values: CDR1 SGHRS, CDR2 YFSETQ. As DNA, the CDR3 is TGCGCCAGCAGCTTGGAGGAGGGGGCGTTTTTAGGTGGGGCCAACGTCCTGACTTTC. This sequence encodes CASSLEEGAFLGGANVLTF.

This clonotype was seen ten or more times. The gene calls are TRBV20-1 and TRBJ2-4; D is uncertain. V gave up 4 bases and J gave up 1 base, with 8 bases separating them. Germline V gene data show CDR1 as DFQATT and CDR2 as SNEGSKA (reference sequence). This CDR3 has 13 residues. In nucleotides, the CDR3 is TGCAGTGCTACTCTGGGGGCCAAAAACATTCAGTACTTC. It encodes CSATLGAKNIQYF.

This clonotype showed up many times. The J gene is TRBJ2-7, the V gene TRBV20-1, with a weak D call TRBD1 (5 bases). The CDR3 length is 12 residues. V shed 6 bases and J shed 0 bases, with 9 bases lying between them. Germline CDR1 DFQATT, CDR2 SNEGSKA (reference sequence). This CDR3 reads CSARQSSYEQYF. CDR3 coding DNA: TGCAGTGCCAGACAGAGCTCCTACGAGCAGTACTTC.

This clonotype was counted between two and nine times. A much larger clone is a single base away; this may be a read error. The CDR3 DNA sequence: TGTGCCAGCGCCAGGGTTACCTACGAGCAGTGCTTC. Residues: CASARVTYEQCF. The V and J genes are TRBV27 and TRBJ2-7; a possible D gene is TRBD1 (5 bases). There are 12 residues in the CDR3. Germline V CDR1 and CDR2: MNHEY, SMNVEV (reference sequence).

V usage is TRBV29-1 and J usage is TRBJ1-2; D may be TRBD1 (6 bases). Germline V gives CDR1 SQVTM, CDR2 ANQGSEA. Trimming pared 3 bases from V and 1 base from J, leaving 9 bases between. The CDR3 loop spans 13 amino acids. CDR3 nucleotides: TGCAGCGTTGATGAGGGGGGTAACTATGGCTACACCTTC. This codes for CSVDEGGNYGYTF.

Ten or more counts support this clonotype. The V call is TRBV5-1, the J call TRBJ2-7; D remains unclear. V lost 4 bases, J lost 3 bases, and 11 bases lay in between. CDR3 length: 13 amino acids. The germline gives CDR1 SGHRS, CDR2 YFSETQ. This CDR3 is CASSQRADYEQYF. The CDR3 DNA sequence: TGCGCCAGCAGCCAAAGAGCCGACTACGAGCAGTACTTC.